A selection of T cell receptor beta chains follows, all from one sample in a study of tumor-infiltrating lymphocytes in localized non-small cell lung cancer. The data were produced by immunoSEQ multiplex PCR, yet TCRdb's version contains in-frame clones alone and is incomplete. The repertoire holds approximately 15,000 clones, with more than 60% as singletons. Input material: lung tumor tissue. The source of these receptors is a human donor with non-small cell lung cancer. The CDR3 runs from the conserved cysteine through the conserved F or W. Fields, in order: clone size, D gene, J gene, V gene, CDR3 DNA, CDR3 protein. The D gene is left open where the match is weak. A row's size may be missing; if present it is once, few, many or a size class.

>few|TRBD1|TRBJ1-1|TRBV11-2
TGTGCCAGCAGCTTCAACAGGGGGGACACTGAAGCTTTCTTT
CASSFNRGDTEAFF
>few|.|TRBJ1-2|TRBV7-2
TGTGCCAGCAGCCCCTATGGGGGGCGTTGGACAAACTATGGCTACACCTTC
CASSPYGGRWTNYGYTF
>.|.|TRBJ2-3|TRBV10-1
TGCGCCAGCAGTGAGGTACATGGGGGCACAGATACGCAGTATTTT
CASSEVHGGTDTQYF
>.|.|TRBJ1-1|TRBV25-1
TGTGCCAGCAGTGAATCGCACAGGGAGGTAGCTGAAGCTTTCTTT
CASSESHREVAEAFF
>.|.|TRBJ1-4|TRBV5-1
TGCGCCAGCAGCCCCCAGGGAACTAATGAAAAACTGTTTTTT
CASSPQGTNEKLFF
>.|.|TRBJ1-4|TRBV11-2
TGTGCTTCAGCGCTGGGGGGGGTTGAAAAACTGTTTTTT
CASALGGVEKLFF
>medium-sized|.|TRBJ1-1|TRBV4-2
TGTGCCAGCAGCTCCTACACTGAAGCTTTCTTT
CASSSYTEAFF
>.|TRBD1|TRBJ1-1|TRBV5-1
TGCGCCAGCAGCTTACCCAGGGGGACCGACACTGAAGCTTTCTTT
CASSLPRGTDTEAFF
>.|.|TRBJ2-1|TRBV18
TGTGCCAGCTCACCGACGGGGGTCCTAGGCGAAGAGCAGTTCTTC
CASSPTGVLGEEQFF
>medium-sized|TRBD1|TRBJ1-5|TRBV7-9
TGTGCCAGCAGCAAGACAGGGGATCGCGGTCAGCCCCAGCATTTT
CASSKTGDRGQPQHF
>.|.|TRBJ1-1|TRBV7-9
TGTGCCAGCAGCCCCCCGGGGCACTTGAACACTGAAGCTTTCTTT
CASSPPGHLNTEAFF
>.|.|TRBJ1-2|TRBV7-3
TGTGCCAGCAGCCTAGACGGAAACTATGGCTACACCTTC
CASSLDGNYGYTF
>once|TRBD1|TRBJ2-5|TRBV30
TGTGCCTGGAGTCCCGGAAACACAGGGGAAGAGACCCAGTACTTC
CAWSPGNTGEETQYF